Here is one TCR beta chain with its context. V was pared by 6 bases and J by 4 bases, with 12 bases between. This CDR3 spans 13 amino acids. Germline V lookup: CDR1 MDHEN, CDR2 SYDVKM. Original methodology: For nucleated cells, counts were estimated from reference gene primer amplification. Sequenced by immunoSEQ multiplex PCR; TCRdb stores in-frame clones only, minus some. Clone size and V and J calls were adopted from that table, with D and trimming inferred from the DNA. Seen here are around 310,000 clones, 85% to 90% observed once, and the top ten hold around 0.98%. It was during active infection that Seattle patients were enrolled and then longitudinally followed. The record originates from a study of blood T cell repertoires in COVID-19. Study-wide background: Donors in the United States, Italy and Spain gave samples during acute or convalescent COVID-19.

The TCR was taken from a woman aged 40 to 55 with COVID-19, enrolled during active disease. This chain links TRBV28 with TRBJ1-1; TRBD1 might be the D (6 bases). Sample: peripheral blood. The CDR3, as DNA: TGTGCCAGCAGAAAAACAGGGTTCACTGAAGCTTTCTTT. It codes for CASRKTGFTEAFF.